Described below is a single TCR beta chain sequence and its context. This entry belongs to a study of T cell responses to AZD1222 COVID-19 vaccine. The data were produced by immunoSEQ multiplex PCR, yet TCRdb's version contains in-frame clones alone and is incomplete. The repertoire holds 95,000 to 150,000 clones, with roughly 87% as singletons. The TCR originated in an adult in good health. The material was peripheral blood, obtained on day 0 of AZD1222 vaccination.

DNA of the CDR3: TGTGCCAGCAGCTTAGACGTATCCGACAGGGGCCACCGCAATCAGCCCCAGCATTTT. Translated, it gives CASSLDVSDRGHRNQPQHF. J is TRBJ1-5 and V is TRBV11-2; 8 positions match TRBD1. J was trimmed by 2 bases and V by 0 bases; bases with no gene match: 12. CDR1 and CDR2 (germline): SGHAT, FQNNGV. The CDR3 contains 19 residues.